Reported below is one T cell receptor beta chain. The CDR3 length is 16 residues. V shed 0 bases, J shed 5 bases, and the junction held 6 bases outside the gene matches. Germline assignment: CDR1 DFQATT and CDR2 SNEGSKA (reference sequence). These data belong to a study of CD8+CD57+ T cells in acquired aplastic anemia. Investigators profiled TCR beta VDJ and CDR3 from genomic DNA template. TCRdb used MiXCR to reprocess the reads, holding one entry per CDR3 protein. The sample carries about 210,000 distinct CDR3 sequences, roughly 33% recorded once. The V gene is TRBV20-1, the J gene TRBJ1-6; 8 nucleotides align to TRBD1. The origin of this receptor is a human donor in good health, serving as a control. Input material: sorted CD4+, CD8+, or CD8+CD57+ T cells (not recorded which) from PBMCs. The CDR3 spells CSARELETGDNSPLHF. The CDR3 region has the DNA TGCAGTGCTAGAGAGTTAGAGACAGGGGATAATTCACCCCTCCACTTT.